This record looks at one TCR beta chain sequence and its context. This clone was observed once. The specificity of this receptor is unknown. No base-level quality is on record; no much larger clone is a single base apart. The record originates from a study of blood T cell repertoires in COVID-19 (dated by TCRdb to the early 2020s). About the full investigation: Samples from collaborators originated in the United States, Italy and Spain and spanned both the acute and convalescent phases of COVID-19. The material from the prospective study consisted of cDNA or gDNA derived from T cells, B-cell-depleted T cells, or PBMCs. The dataset comprised deeply sampled blood TCRbeta repertoires from subjects exposed to, actively infected with, or recovered from COVID-19. The repertoires were released in a freely available public database intended as a resource for research on the immune response to SARS-CoV-2. The samples were drawn from two sources: the first 160 participants of the ongoing ImmuneRACE study, and 1,000 to 1,500 subjects contributed by 6 global collaborators. The sample metadata nearly always contained a de-identified subject ID, COVID-19 status, age in years and sex. HLA class I and class II types, where available, came from metadata supplied by the sample provider rather than from assay-based typing.

Each collaborating institution followed its own protocols to collect whole blood in K2EDTA tubes. For TCRbeta analysis, collaborators shipped samples in one of three forms: frozen whole blood, isolated PBMCs, or DNA extracted from either of those sample types. The germline V gene supplies CDR1 SGHRS and CDR2 YFSETQ. Compared with germline, V lacks 0 bases and J lacks 6 bases; bases without a gene match: 2. Counted from cysteine to phenylalanine, this CDR3 has 14 amino acids. Only the CDR3 DNA is retained, 42 bases long and in frame from the first base. What the study reported, not specific to this receptor: The quantity of clinical and demographic metadata differed by source and by participant and was supplied without curation.

TCRbeta CDR3 regions were amplified from genomic DNA by means of the immunoSEQ Assay, a bias-controlled multiplex PCR. In the paper's pipeline: The number of nucleated cells in each sample was estimated from the amplification of reference gene primers within the assay. To quantify the absolute abundance of each unique TCRbeta CDR3 rearrangement, sequence reads were collapsed and filtered. Productive Simpson clonality was computed per sample as the square root of Simpson's diversity index over productive rearrangements. TCRdb carries this immuneACCESS record with in-frame sequences only. Its versions omit some clonotypes, under half of them owing to an unresolved V gene in the studies checked, with the rest unexplained. The V and J calls and clone size were taken over from that table, and D and trimming were inferred from the DNA. For this sample there are about 59,000 clones; more than 60% appear just once. The ten top clones hold roughly 13% of the sample.

The chain links TRBV5-1 with TRBJ2-5, and TRBD1 matches 10 of the central bases. Source material: peripheral blood. The sequence derives from a woman between 65 and 79 years old with acute or convalescent COVID-19. The sequenced DNA is TGCGCCAGCAGCTTGGGACAGGGGGCAAAGACCCAGTACTTC. Translated, it gives CASSLGQGAKTQYF.